The 27 T cell receptor beta chains given below trace back to one sample, sequenced in a study of blood T cell repertoires in COVID-19. Profiled with immunoSEQ multiplex PCR; TCRdb holds only in-frame clones, not every one. Among about 270,000 clones, about 87% were seen once, and the ten largest hold about 4%. The specimen was PBMCs or T cells enriched from blood (not recorded which). Every receptor here comes from a woman in her twenties or thirties with acute COVID-19.

V usage is TRBV20-1 and J usage is TRBJ2-7, with D unresolved. Germline V gene data show CDR1 as DFQATT and CDR2 as SNEGSKA (reference sequence). Between the trimmed V and J ends, which lost 7 bases and 7 bases, there was a span of 11 bases. CDR3 length: 10 residues. The CDR3 reads CSVGSREQYF. The CDR3 nucleotides are TGCAGTGTCGGTAGCCGGGAGCAGTACTTC.

V gene TRBV27 combines with J gene TRBJ1-1; a possible D gene is TRBD1 (6 bases). The V end lost 4 bases, the J end lost 6 bases, and 15 bases lay between the germline ends. Germline values: CDR1 MNHEY, CDR2 SMNVEV (reference sequence). The length of the CDR3 is 14 residues. DNA for the CDR3: TGTGCCAGCAGTTCTCCTCTGAGGGGGTCTGAAGCTTTCTTT. Translating it yields CASSSPLRGSEAFF.

As DNA, the CDR3 is TGTGCCAGCAGCCCACCTTCGGGAAACCAAGAGACCCAGTACTTC. Its translation is CASSPPSGNQETQYF. The gene calls are TRBV11-3 and TRBJ2-5; TRBD2 might be the D (5 bases). The CDR3 runs 15 residues. Trimming removed 5 bases from V and 0 bases from J, with 13 bases in between. In germline, CDR1 is SGHNT, CDR2 YENEEA.

This clone was detected only once. V is TRBV19 and J is TRBJ2-1; no definite D call. Germline V gene data show CDR1 as LNHDA and CDR2 as SQIVND (reference sequence). Trimming removed 2 bases from V and 0 bases from J, with 8 bases in between. This CDR3 spans 15 amino acids. Written as DNA, the CDR3 is TGTGCCAGTAGTATATCCCACAGCTCCTACAATGAGCAGTTCTTC. This translates into CASSISHSSYNEQFF.

This clone was seen more than once but under ten times. Other DNA sequences in this specimen translate into the identical CDR3. The chain carries TRBV7-2 and TRBJ2-3, with D uncertain. The CDR3 consists of 14 residues. Germline V gene data show CDR1 as SGHTA and CDR2 as FQGNSA. Trimming removed 1 base at V and 1 base at J, with 6 bases between. The CDR3 loop is CASSLGSGTDTQYF. In DNA, the CDR3 is TGTGCCAGCAGCTTAGGAAGCGGCACAGATACGCAGTATTTT.

This clone appeared a single time. The CDR3 DNA is TGCGCCAGCAGCTTGGGACAGGGTCTCTCCTACGAGCAGTACTTC. Amino acids: CASSLGQGLSYEQYF. J is TRBJ2-7 and V is TRBV5-1, with 7 bases fitting TRBD1. CDR1 is SGHRS and CDR2 is YFSETQ in the germline V gene. The CDR3 runs 15 residues. Losses at the gene ends were 0 bases for V and 0 bases for J; bases not matched to a gene: 3.

The genes are TRBV3-1 (or the pseudogene TRBV3-2) and TRBJ2-7, with TRBD2 identical over 11 bases. This CDR3 contains 15 residues. The germline gives CDR1 LGHDT, CDR2 YNNKEL (reference sequence). After removal of 3 bases from V and 1 base from J, the junction contained 2 bases not matched to a gene. Here the CDR3 DNA reads TGTGCCAGCAGCCAGAGACTAGCGGGATCCTACGAGCAGTACTTC. It translates to CASSQRLAGSYEQYF.

This clone was seen a single time. This chain uses TRBV4-1 with TRBJ1-4; D perhaps matches TRBD1 (5 bases). The length of the CDR3 is 15 residues. Germline assignment: CDR1 MGHRA and CDR2 YSYEKL. Trimming cost V 4 bases and J 5 bases, with 14 bases left between them. CDR3 sequence (DNA): TGCGCCAGCAGCCCGGATCCCGGGGGAAATGAAAAACTGTTTTTT. Amino acid sequence: CASSPDPGGNEKLFF.

The count of this clone is one. The rearrangement uses TRBV3-1 (or the pseudogene TRBV3-2) and TRBJ1-3; 12 nucleotides match TRBD1. Germline CDR1 LGHDT, CDR2 YNNKEL (reference sequence). This CDR3 has 21 amino acids. J gave up 2 bases and V 0 bases, and 14 bases lay outside the gene matches. CDR3 nucleotide sequence: TGTGCCAGCAGCCAAGATCAGGAATCCGGGACAGGGGGCGATACTGGAAACACCATATATTTT. Amino acids: CASSQDQESGTGGDTGNTIYF.

This clone has only one observation. The rearrangement links TRBV24-1 to TRBJ2-3, with TRBD1 identical over 11 bases. The V and J ends lost 2 bases and 4 bases, in that order; junction bases with no gene match: 7. Germline-derived CDR1 and CDR2 are KGHDR and SFDVKD. This CDR3 region has 17 residues. The CDR3 region is CATSDSLGGQGADTQYF. The CDR3 nucleotides are TGTGCCACCAGTGATTCCTTGGGGGGACAGGGGGCAGATACGCAGTATTTT.

This clone was observed a single time. The chain is built from TRBV2 and TRBJ1-1; possible D gene TRBD1, 6 bases. Germline V lookup: CDR1 SNHLY, CDR2 FYNNEI. V was trimmed by 0 bases and J by 0 bases, leaving 14 bases between them. The CDR3 contains 17 residues. The CDR3, as DNA: TGTGCCAGCAGTGAAGCGTCGGCAGGGGTCGTGAACACTGAAGCTTTCTTT. Its protein is CASSEASAGVVNTEAFF.

This chain links TRBV3-1 (or the pseudogene TRBV3-2) with TRBJ1-3; D is unresolved. The CDR3 spans 16 residues. Deletions cut 1 base from V and 2 bases from J, with 12 bases between. From germline, CDR1 is LGHDT and CDR2 YNNKEL (reference sequence). CDR3 sequence reads: CASSQGPGSTGNTIYF. The CDR3 DNA reads TGTGCCAGCAGCCAAGGGCCGGGTAGCACTGGAAACACCATATATTTT.

Only a few counts were recorded for this clone. The V and J genes are TRBV6-4 and TRBJ2-1; possibly TRBD2 for D (5 bases). Between the trimmed V and J ends, which lost 4 bases and 5 bases, there was a span of 12 bases. Per germline, CDR1 MRHNA and CDR2 SNTAGT. The CDR3 loop spans 14 amino acids. The CDR3 region has the DNA TGTGCCAGCAGTGTGGAGGCGACCAACAATGAGCAGTTCTTC. This translates into CASSVEATNNEQFF.

The V and J genes are TRBV20-1 and TRBJ2-2; possibly TRBD2 for D (6 bases). CDR1 and CDR2 (germline): DFQATT, SNEGSKA (reference sequence). The CDR3 runs to 14 residues. V was shortened by 3 bases and J by 4 bases, with 12 bases between the two germline ends. Here the CDR3 DNA reads TGCAGTGCTAGTTCCTCGCGGGGCACCGGGGAGCTGTTTTTT. This translates into CSASSSRGTGELFF.

This clone was found once. The chain uses TRBV6-4 and TRBJ2-5, with TRBD2 matching over 14 bases. J was trimmed by 2 bases and V by 6 bases; bases with no gene match: 5. Per the germline V gene, CDR1 is MRHNA and CDR2 is SNTAGT. This CDR3 contains 16 residues. CDR3 in amino acids: CASSETSGRGQETQYF. The CDR3 nucleotides are TGTGCCAGCAGCGAGACTAGCGGGAGGGGACAAGAGACCCAGTACTTC.

The J gene is TRBJ1-2, the V gene TRBV28; TRBD1 aligns across 7 bases. CDR1 MDHEN and CDR2 SYDVKM come from the germline V gene. CDR3 length: 13 residues. V was clipped by 7 bases and J by 7 bases; unmatched bases: 9. Here the CDR3 DNA reads TGTGCCAGCAACCCAGGGGGGAGTCCTGGCTACACCTTC. Translation: CASNPGGSPGYTF.

On this clone itself: This sample also contains other DNA sequences that code for the same CDR3. The J gene is TRBJ1-1, the V gene TRBV5-1, with D perhaps TRBD1 (5 bases). Per the germline V gene, CDR1 is SGHRS and CDR2 is YFSETQ. The CDR3 extends over 14 amino acids. V lost 0 bases to trimming and J lost 1 base, with 7 bases between them. The CDR3: CASSLAGGNTEAFF. DNA for the CDR3: TGCGCCAGCAGCTTGGCCGGGGGGAACACTGAAGCTTTCTTT.

The chain joins TRBV19 to TRBJ2-3, with D possibly being TRBD1 (6 bases). Deletions cut 6 bases from V and 8 bases from J, with 15 bases between. This CDR3 region has 13 residues. Looked up from germline, CDR1 is LNHDA and CDR2 is SQIVND (reference sequence). CDR3 sequence (DNA): TGTGCCAGTAGATACGGTGGGGGCGGTACGCAGTATTTT. It specifies CASRYGGGGTQYF.

This chain connects TRBV28 to TRBJ1-2, with 7 bases matching TRBD1. After removal of 3 bases from V and 0 bases from J, the junction contained 1 base not matched to a gene. The CDR3 has 14 amino acids. Germline values: CDR1 MDHEN, CDR2 SYDVKM. CDR3 sequence reads: CASSLGQSNYGYTF. The DNA of the CDR3 is TGTGCCAGCAGTTTGGGACAGTCTAACTATGGCTACACCTTC.

This clone was observed a handful of times. The chain links TRBV7-2 to TRBJ2-3; perhaps TRBD1 as D (6 bases). Germline V gene lookup returns CDR1 SGHTA and CDR2 FQGNSA. This CDR3 is 15 amino acids long. Trimming took off 5 bases at V and 1 base at J, with 13 bases between the two ends. The CDR3 reads CASSRPGDGTDTQYF. The CDR3 DNA reads as TGTGCCAGCAGCCGTCCAGGGGATGGCACAGATACGCAGTATTTT.

The rearrangement joins TRBV6-5 to TRBJ2-5; D might be TRBD2 (6 bases). V was clipped by 2 bases and J by 2 bases, with 12 bases between them. Germline V gene data show CDR1 as MNHEY and CDR2 as SVGAGI. The CDR3 totals 15 residues. The CDR3 here is CASSYLGGLQETQYF. Written as DNA, the CDR3 is TGTGCCAGCAGTTACCTTGGAGGGCTTCAAGAGACCCAGTACTTC.

The gene calls are TRBV19 and TRBJ1-4, with D possibly being TRBD1 (6 bases). V was shortened by 7 bases and J by 8 bases, with 17 bases between the two germline ends. Germline CDR1 reads LNHDA; CDR2 reads SQIVND (reference sequence). The CDR3 is 14 residues long. This chain's CDR3 is CASTERGAGEKLFF. DNA for the CDR3: TGTGCCAGTACCGAACGGGGGGCGGGAGAAAAACTGTTTTTT.

V is TRBV5-1 and J is TRBJ1-3, with 8 bases aligning to TRBD1. The CDR3 is made up of 16 amino acids. The V segment lost 2 bases and the J segment 1 base; nucleotides outside the gene matches: 5. Germline V CDR1 and CDR2: SGHRS, YFSETQ. In DNA form, the CDR3 reads TGCGCCAGCAGCTTTACGCAGGGGGCATCTGGAAACACCATATATTTT. This translates into CASSFTQGASGNTIYF.

This clone showed up just once. J is TRBJ1-3 and V is TRBV19; D gene ambiguous. The germline V gene has CDR1 LNHDA and CDR2 SQIVND (reference sequence). V was clipped by 4 bases and J by 0 bases, with 4 bases between them. The CDR3 has 13 residues. This chain's CDR3 is CASSTRSGNTIYF. The CDR3 DNA reads TGTGCCAGTAGTACCCGCTCTGGAAACACCATATATTTT.

The chain links TRBV9 to TRBJ2-3; D may be TRBD2 (6 bases). V gave up 3 bases and J gave up 6 bases, with 26 bases separating them. CDR1 is SGDLS, CDR2 YYNGEE, per germline. The CDR3 has 18 residues. In DNA form, the CDR3 reads TGTGCCAGCAGCGAGGGCAGGGACTGGACGCGGGTTGGTGATACGCAGTATTTT. It codes for CASSEGRDWTRVGDTQYF. Filled out from reference TRBV9 and TRBJ2-3, the complete variable domain reads DSGVTQTPKHLITATGQRVTLRCSPRSGDLSVYWYQQSLDQGLQFLIQYYNGEERAKGNILERFSAQQFPDLHSELNLSSLELGDSALYFCASSEGRDWTRVGDTQYFGPGTRLTVL.

V gene TRBV19 combines with J gene TRBJ1-4, with 7 bases that match TRBD1. This CDR3 region has 14 residues. The germline CDR1 and CDR2 sequences are LNHDA and SQIVND (reference sequence). V lost 7 bases, J lost 7 bases, and 9 bases stayed unmatched. DNA for the CDR3: TGTGCCAGTAAACAGGGGTACGGGGGTGAAAAACTGTTTTTT. Protein product: CASKQGYGGEKLFF.

The rearrangement uses TRBV5-1 and TRBJ2-3; weak D call: TRBD2 (6 bases). This CDR3 is built from 15 residues. Trimming stripped 0 bases from V and 7 bases from J, with 15 bases between. Germline V gene lookup returns CDR1 SGHRS and CDR2 YFSETQ. Here the CDR3 reads CASSLDWTIGNTQYF. The CDR3 DNA reads as TGCGCCAGCAGCTTGGATTGGACTATCGGGAATACGCAGTATTTT.